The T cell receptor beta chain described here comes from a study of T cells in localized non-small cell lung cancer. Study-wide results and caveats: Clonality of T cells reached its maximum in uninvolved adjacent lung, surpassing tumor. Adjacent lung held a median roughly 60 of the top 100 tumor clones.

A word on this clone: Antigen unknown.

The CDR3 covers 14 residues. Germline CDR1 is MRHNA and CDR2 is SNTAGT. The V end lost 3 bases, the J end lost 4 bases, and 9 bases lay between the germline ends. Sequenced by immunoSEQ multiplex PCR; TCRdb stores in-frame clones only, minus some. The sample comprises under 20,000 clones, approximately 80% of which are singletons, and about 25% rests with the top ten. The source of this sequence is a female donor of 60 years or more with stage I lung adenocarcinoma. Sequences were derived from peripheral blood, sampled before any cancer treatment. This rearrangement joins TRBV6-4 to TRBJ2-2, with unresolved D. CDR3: CASSEVLSTGELFF. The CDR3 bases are TGTGCCAGCAGTGAAGTTCTCTCCACCGGGGAGCTGTTTTTT.